This TCR beta chain is from a study of shared clonotypes between healthy human individuals. CD45RO-negative, CCR7-positively selected cells formed the naive CD8 fraction, excluding terminally differentiated effector memory CD45RA+ cells. Comments on this clone: Its antigen is not identified.

Notes on the study in general: Rarefaction demonstrated incomplete sorted-subset sequencing despite large depth. It was observed that 5% to 6.5% of naive CD4 clonotypes were shared across several donors.

Some clones are missing from TCRdb's copy, which holds only in-frame ones; the method was immunoSEQ multiplex PCR. The sample contains roughly 770,000 clones, about 96% of which appear only once. The TCR sequence derives from a young man in good health. The sequenced sample consisted of naive CD8+ T cells sorted from blood.

The CDR3 DNA reads as TGCAGCGTTGATCTACCCGGGTTCACCGGGGAGCTGTTTTTT. Translated: CSVDLPGFTGELFF. The chain links TRBV29-1 to TRBJ2-2; D is uncertain. CDR1 SQVTM and CDR2 ANQGSEA come from the germline V gene. With 3 bases removed from V and 4 bases from J, the gap between germline ends came to 12 bases. The length of the CDR3 is 14 residues.